This T cell receptor (beta chain) is drawn from a study of CXCR3-negative and CXCR3-positive naive CD8 T cells. For the study at large: Libraries each contributed about 1.5 +/- 0.3 million TRB reads, for about 135 million in total.

This CDR3 contains 16 residues. Germline V gene data show CDR1 as LGHNT and CDR2 as FRNRAP. With UMI labels, 5' RACE was used to prepare the TRB cDNA libraries. TCRdb re-called the 5' RACE reads; one entry per CDR3 protein, DNA not given. The table lists some 41,000 distinct CDR3 sequences. Points from the study as a whole: Both naive subsets carried similar amounts of surface CD5, so TCR strength was inferred from TRB CDR3 properties. Both of the naive subsets showed about the same high diversity, but memory CD8+ cells had much less. TRBV-TRBJ usage was alike in naive CXCR3-negative and CXCR3-positive cells but differed in memory cells.

As for this clonotype: As yet, its antigen is unknown.

The genes are TRBV12-5 and TRBJ2-3; with no DNA, the TCRdb D assignment of TRBD2 cannot be verified. This receptor was taken from a human donor in good health. Some clones in this sample may be carry-over from other donors' samples. Sequencing used memory CD8+ T cells from blood. The CDR3 loop reads CASATSPAGGTDTQYF.